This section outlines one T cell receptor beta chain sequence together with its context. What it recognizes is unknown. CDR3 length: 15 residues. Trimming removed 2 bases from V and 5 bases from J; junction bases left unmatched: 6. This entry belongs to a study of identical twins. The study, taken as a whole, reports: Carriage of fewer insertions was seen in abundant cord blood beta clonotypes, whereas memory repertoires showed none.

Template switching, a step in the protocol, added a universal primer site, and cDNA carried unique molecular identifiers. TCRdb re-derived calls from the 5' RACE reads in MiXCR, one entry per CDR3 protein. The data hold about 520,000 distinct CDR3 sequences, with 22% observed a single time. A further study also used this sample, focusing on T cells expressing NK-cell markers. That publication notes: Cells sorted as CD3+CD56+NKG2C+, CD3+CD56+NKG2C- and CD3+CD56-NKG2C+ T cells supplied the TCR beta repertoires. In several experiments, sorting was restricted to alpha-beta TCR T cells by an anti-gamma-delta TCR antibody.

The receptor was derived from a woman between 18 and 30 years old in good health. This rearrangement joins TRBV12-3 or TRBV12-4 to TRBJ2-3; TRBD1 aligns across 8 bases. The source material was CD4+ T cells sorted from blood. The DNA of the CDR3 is TGTGCCAGCAGTTTAATCGCAGGGGGCATAGATACGCAGTATTTT. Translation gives CASSLIAGGIDTQYF.